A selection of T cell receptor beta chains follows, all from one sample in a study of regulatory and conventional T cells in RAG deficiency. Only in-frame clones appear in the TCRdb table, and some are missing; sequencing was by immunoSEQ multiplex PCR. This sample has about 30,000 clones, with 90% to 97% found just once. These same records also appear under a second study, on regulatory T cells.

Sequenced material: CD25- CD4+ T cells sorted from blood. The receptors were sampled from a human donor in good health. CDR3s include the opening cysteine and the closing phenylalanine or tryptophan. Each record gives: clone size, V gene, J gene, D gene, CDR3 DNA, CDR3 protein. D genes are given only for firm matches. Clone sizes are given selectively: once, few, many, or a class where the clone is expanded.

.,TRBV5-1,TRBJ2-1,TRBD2,TGCGCCAGCAGTTTGGCGGGAGGGTTTATCGATGAGCAGTTCTTC,CASSLAGGFIDEQFF
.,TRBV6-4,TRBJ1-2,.,TGTGCCAGCAGTGAATCTGGTGGGGCAGGGGGCTACACCTTC,CASSESGGAGGYTF
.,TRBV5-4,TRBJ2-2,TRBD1,TGTGCCAGCAGCGCGACCGACAGGGGGTGGACCGGGGAGCTGTTTTTT,CASSATDRGWTGELFF
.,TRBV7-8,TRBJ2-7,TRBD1,TGTGCCAGCAGCTTCCGGACAGGGAACTACGAGCAGTACTTC,CASSFRTGNYEQYF
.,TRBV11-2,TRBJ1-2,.,TGTGCCAGCAGCCACGGGAACTATGGCTACACCTTC,CASSHGNYGYTF
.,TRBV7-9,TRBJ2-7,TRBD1,TGTGCCAGCAGCCTGCGACAGGGGCTCGGCTACGAGCAGTACTTC,CASSLRQGLGYEQYF
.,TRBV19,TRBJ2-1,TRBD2,TGTGCCAGTAGTAAGACCCTGGGACTAGCGGGGCGCAATGAGCAGTTCTTC,CASSKTLGLAGRNEQFF
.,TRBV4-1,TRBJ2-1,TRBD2,TGCGCCAGCAGTAGAGGCCGGACTAGCGGGAGTAGTTTTACGAGAAATGAGCAGTTCTTC,CASSRGRTSGSSFTRNEQFF
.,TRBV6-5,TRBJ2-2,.,TGTGCCAGCGTAGGGGGGGGGAACACCGGGGAGCTGTTTTTT,CASVGGGNTGELFF
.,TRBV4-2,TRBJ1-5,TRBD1,TGTGCCAGCAGCACCCAGACAGGGAATAGCAATCAGCCCCAGCATTTT,CASSTQTGNSNQPQHF
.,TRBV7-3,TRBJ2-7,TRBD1,TGTGCCAGCAGCCACGGGACAGGGAGCGAGCAGTACTTC,CASSHGTGSEQYF
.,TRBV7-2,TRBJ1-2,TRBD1,TGTGCCAGCAGCCCGGACAGGAACTATGGCTACACCTTC,CASSPDRNYGYTF
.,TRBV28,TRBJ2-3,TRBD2,TGTGCCAGCAACCCGGGACTAGCGGGAGTCAAACCGTATTTT,CASNPGLAGVKPYF
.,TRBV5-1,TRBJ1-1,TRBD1,TGCGCCAGCAGCTTGGTAGGACAGGGGACGGCTTTCTTT,CASSLVGQGTAFF
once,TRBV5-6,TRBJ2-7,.,TGTGCCAGCAGCTGGGGGAGGAGGAGCTCCTACGAGCAGTACTTC,CASSWGRRSSYEQYF